The source of this TCR beta chain is a study of blood T cell repertoires in COVID-19. Turning to the study itself: Samples came from the United States, Italy and Spain, spanning acute and convalescent COVID-19.

There are many counts of this clone. Other DNA sequences within the sample encode an identical CDR3. The CDR3 runs 14 residues. CDR1 and CDR2 (germline): SGHRS, YFSETQ. The germline V and J ends were trimmed by 1 base and 2 bases, with 10 bases remaining between them. Per the original data handling: Amplification of reference gene primers was used by the study to estimate nucleated cell counts. Clones were read by immunoSEQ multiplex PCR, and TCRdb kept only the in-frame ones, dropping some. The V and J calls and clone size were taken over from that table, and D and trimming were inferred from the DNA. The sample yields approximately 79,000 clones, about 85% seen once. During active infection, Seattle patients enrolled and were then monitored through disease.

The sequence was obtained from a man over 45 with COVID-19, enrolled during active disease. The sequenced sample was peripheral blood. The rearrangement links TRBV5-1 to TRBJ2-7; possible D gene TRBD2, 6 bases. The CDR3 region is CASSLTGGTYEQYF. CDR3 DNA: TGCGCCAGCAGCTTGACAGGCGGGACCTACGAGCAGTACTTC.